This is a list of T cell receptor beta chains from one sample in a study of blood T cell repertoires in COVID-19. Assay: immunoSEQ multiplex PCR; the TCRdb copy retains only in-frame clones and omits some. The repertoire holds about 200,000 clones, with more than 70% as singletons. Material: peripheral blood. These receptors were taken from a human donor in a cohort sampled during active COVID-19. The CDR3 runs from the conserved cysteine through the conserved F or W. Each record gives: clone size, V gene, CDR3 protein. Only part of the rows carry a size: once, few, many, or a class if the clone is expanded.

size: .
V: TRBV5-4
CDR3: CASSLSRFQETQYF

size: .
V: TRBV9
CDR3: CASSATAGGEAFF

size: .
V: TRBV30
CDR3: CACRNTEAFF

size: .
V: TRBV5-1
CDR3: CASSLGRGYSSYEQYF

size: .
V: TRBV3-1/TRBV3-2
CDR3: CASSPIAGAADTQYF

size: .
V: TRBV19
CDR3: CASSSSGANVLTF

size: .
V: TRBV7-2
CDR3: CASSLVQGDYEQYF

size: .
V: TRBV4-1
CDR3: CASSKSLAGWSGELFF

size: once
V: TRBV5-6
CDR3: CASSLGLWAVNTEAFF

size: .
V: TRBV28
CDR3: CASSPLEATEAFF

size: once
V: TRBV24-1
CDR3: CATSDFRFGGGEETQYF

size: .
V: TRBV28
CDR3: CASRSPGRRGYTF

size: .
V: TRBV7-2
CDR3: CASSSTEGLAVYEQYF

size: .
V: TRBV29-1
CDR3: CSVEGVGVEQFF

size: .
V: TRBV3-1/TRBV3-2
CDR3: CASSQDSLRQRSSGANVLTF

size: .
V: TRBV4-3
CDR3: CASSQGQSLGNTGELFF

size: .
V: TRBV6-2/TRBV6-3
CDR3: CASSQGTSGRWRDTQYF

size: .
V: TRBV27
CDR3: CASSFWGGTDTQYF

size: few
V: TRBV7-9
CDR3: CASSLWTGTGELFF

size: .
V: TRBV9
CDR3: CASVQQGYTEAFF

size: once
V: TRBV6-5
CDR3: CASSTKQGSGELFF

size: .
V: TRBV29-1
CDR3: CSADGADRMNTEAFF

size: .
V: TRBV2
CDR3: CASTPRDYQETQYF

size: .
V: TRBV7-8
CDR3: CASSSKDRGSYEQYF

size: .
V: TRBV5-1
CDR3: CASSLAGTYTGELFF

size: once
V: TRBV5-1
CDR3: CASSSPSRANVLTF

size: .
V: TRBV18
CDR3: CASSPPGSYNSPLHF

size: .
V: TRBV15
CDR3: CATGRDVETQYF

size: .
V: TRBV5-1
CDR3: CASSEETGAGYGYTF

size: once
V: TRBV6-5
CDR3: CASIRTVGTDTQYF

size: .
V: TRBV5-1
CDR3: CASSLRVVGLDTYEQYF

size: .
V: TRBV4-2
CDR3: CASSQVSGTSTQETQYF

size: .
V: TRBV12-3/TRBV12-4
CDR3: CASSSQGYEQYF

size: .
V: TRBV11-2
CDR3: CASSLGTKGVGEQYF

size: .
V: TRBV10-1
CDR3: CASSPWTGSSSEQYF

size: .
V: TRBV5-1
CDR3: CASSLVVGVNTDTQYF

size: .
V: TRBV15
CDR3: CATSSGTAYSNQPQHF

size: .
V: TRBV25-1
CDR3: CASSESGGGTEAFF

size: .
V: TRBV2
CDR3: CASSSKGWTIRGDTQYF

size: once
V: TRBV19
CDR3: CASSWGSAGTEAFF

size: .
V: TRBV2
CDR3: CASGTGQGEAFF

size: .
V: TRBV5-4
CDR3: CASSFSTNEKLFF

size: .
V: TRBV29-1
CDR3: CSATAGRSVSTTGELFF

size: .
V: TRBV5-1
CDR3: CASSPGTAPYEQYF

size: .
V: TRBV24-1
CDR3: CATWDKGTKSSYNSPLHF

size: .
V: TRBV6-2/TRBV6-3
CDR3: CASSYEFGRGLYEKLFF

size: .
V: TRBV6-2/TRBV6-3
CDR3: CASSDLRLAFREQFF

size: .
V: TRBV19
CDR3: CASSRVTGLNTGELFF

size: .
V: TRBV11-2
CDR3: CASSAVRGPGGEQFF

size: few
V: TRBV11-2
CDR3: CASSGVAGGWEQYF

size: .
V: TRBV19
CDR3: CASSIGTSGYEQYF

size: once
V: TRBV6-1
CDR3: CASSEVSGGLRWTEQFF

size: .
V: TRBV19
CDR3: CASSTTGTLKQFF

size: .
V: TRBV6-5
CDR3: CASSDRGRAFF

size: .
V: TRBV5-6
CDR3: CASSQTGSGELFF

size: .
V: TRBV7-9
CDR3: CASSVGGGSPLHF

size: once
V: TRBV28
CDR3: CASSLPDSFTDTQYF